Listed below are T cell receptor beta chains from one sample, sequenced in a study of control samples from healthy donors and cancer patients. Clones were sequenced by immunoSEQ multiplex PCR, and TCRdb holds only the in-frame ones, with some missing. The data contain roughly 74,000 clones, 85% to 95% of them singletons. The specimen sequenced was blood. All receptors derive from a woman between 18 and 30 years old in good health. The CDR3 runs from the conserved cysteine through the conserved F or W. A D gene is named only where the DNA matches it firmly. Only part of the rows carry a size: once, few, many, or a class if the clone is expanded.

J gene | V gene | D gene | clone size | CDR3 DNA | CDR3 protein
TRBJ2-2 | TRBV19 | TRBD2 | NA | TGTGCCAGTACCAATCCCCAGGGACTAGCGGGAGGTCCCGGGGAGCTGTTTTTT | CASTNPQGLAGGPGELFF
TRBJ1-1 | TRBV28 | TRBD1 | NA | TGTGCCAGCAGAACAACCCGACAGGGAACGAACCGTAATGAAGCTTTCTTT | CASRTTRQGTNRNEAFF
TRBJ1-1 | TRBV19 | NA | NA | TGTGCCAGTACCTCTAGGGTGGCGAACACTGAAGCTTTCTTT | CASTSRVANTEAFF
TRBJ2-3 | TRBV9 | TRBD2 | NA | TGTGCCAGCAGCGTCAGCGGGACGCACCAAGATACGCAGTATTTT | CASSVSGTHQDTQYF
TRBJ2-1 | TRBV28 | NA | NA | TGTGCCAGCAGCCCCCGGTATGAGCAGTTCTTC | CASSPRYEQFF
TRBJ1-5 | TRBV28 | NA | once | TGTGCCAGCAGTGAACAACAGGGCTTAGGGGATCAGCCCCAGCATTTT | CASSEQQGLGDQPQHF
TRBJ2-6 | TRBV28 | NA | once | TGTGCCAGCAGTTTAAGGCCTGGTGGGGCCAACGTCCTGACTTTC | CASSLRPGGANVLTF
TRBJ1-1 | TRBV27 | NA | once | TGTGCCAGCACCGTAAGAGTAACTGAAGCTTTCTTT | CASTVRVTEAFF
TRBJ1-1 | TRBV5-1 | NA | NA | TGCGCCAGCACCTTCACTCCGGGGATGAGTACTGAAGCTTTCTTT | CASTFTPGMSTEAFF
TRBJ2-7 | TRBV11-1 | NA | NA | TGTGCCAGCAGTAAACTGTACGAGCAGTACTTC | CASSKLYEQYF
TRBJ1-1 | TRBV19 | NA | NA | TGTGCCAGTAGGGAGGGGATCTACACTGAAGCTTTCTTT | CASREGIYTEAFF
TRBJ2-3 | TRBV18 | NA | NA | TGTGCCAGCTCAGGGGACTCGGGAGATACGCAGTATTTT | CASSGDSGDTQYF
TRBJ1-1 | TRBV7-2 | NA | NA | TGTGCCAGCAGCCTGACACAGGCCCCTAATGGTGAAGCTTTCTTT | CASSLTQAPNGEAFF
TRBJ1-2 | TRBV7-9 | NA | few | TGTGCCAGCAGCGCGGACCTGGATAACTATGGCTACACCTTC | CASSADLDNYGYTF